Sequencing of this T cell receptor (beta chain) was carried out in a study of blood T cells in healthy people across ages. Across the whole study: With template switching, about one barcoded beta molecule was captured per two T cells.

Together with a sample-barcoded 5' primer, a J-beta primer mix was included in a second PCR lasting about 6 to 11 cycles. A 12-random-nucleotide template-switch adaptor tagged each cDNA molecule. At least 2.5 million CDR3-containing paired-end reads were obtained per sample. MiXCR was run by TCRdb on the 5' RACE reads, yielding one entry per CDR3 protein. The table lists some 1,800,000 distinct CDR3 sequences, 35% to 50% of them singletons, with roughly 23% in the top ten. Study conclusions and caveats: PBMCs were not sorted, which prevented a conclusive comparison of naive versus antigen-experienced cells.

Ten or more counts support this clonotype. Antigen: not known. Sequencing was performed on blood. This TCR derives from a human donor in good health.

CDR3 coding DNA: TGTGCCAGCAGCTTTTTGGCGGGGGGGACAAGCGATGAGCAGTTCTTC. This codes for CASSFLAGGTSDEQFF. The chain has TRBV7-8 and TRBJ2-1; 9 bases fit TRBD2. Germline trimming cut 3 bases from V and 8 bases from J; bases unmatched to any gene: 11. The CDR3 sequence is 16 residues long. Germline loops: CDR1 SGHVS, CDR2 FQNEAQ.